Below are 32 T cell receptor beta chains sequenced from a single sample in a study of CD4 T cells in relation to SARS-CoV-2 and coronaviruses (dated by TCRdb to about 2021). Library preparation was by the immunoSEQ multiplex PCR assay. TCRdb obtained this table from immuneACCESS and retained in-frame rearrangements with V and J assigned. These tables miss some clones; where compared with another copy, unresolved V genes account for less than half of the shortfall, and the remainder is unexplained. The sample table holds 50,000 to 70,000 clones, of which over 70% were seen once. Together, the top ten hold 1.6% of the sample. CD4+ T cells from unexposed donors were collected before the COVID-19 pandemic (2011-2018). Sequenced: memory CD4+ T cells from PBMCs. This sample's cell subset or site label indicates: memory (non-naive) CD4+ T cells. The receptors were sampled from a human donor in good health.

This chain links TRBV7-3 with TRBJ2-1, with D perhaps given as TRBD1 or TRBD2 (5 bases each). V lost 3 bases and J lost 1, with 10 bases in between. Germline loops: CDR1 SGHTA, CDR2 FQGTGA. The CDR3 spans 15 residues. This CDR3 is CASSLGRVSYNEQFF. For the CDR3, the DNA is TGTGCCAGCAGCTTGGGACGGGTGTCCTACAATGAGCAGTTCTTC.

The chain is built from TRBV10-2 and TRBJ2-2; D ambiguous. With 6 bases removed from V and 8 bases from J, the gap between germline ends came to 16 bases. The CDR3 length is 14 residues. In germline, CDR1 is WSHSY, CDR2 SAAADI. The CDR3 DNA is TGCGCCAGCAGGAGTAAAAGGTCGGCGGGGGAGCTGTTTTTT. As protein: CASRSKRSAGELFF.

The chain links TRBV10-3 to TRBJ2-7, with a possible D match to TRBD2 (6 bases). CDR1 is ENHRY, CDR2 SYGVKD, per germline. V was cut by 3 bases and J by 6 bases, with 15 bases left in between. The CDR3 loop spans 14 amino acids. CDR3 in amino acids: CAISDRGSGSEQYF. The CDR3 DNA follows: TGTGCCATCAGTGATCGGGGGTCGGGGTCCGAGCAGTACTTC.

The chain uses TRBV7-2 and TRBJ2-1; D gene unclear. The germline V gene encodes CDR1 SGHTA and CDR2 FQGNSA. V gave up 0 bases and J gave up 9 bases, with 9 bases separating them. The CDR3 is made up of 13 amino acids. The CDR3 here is CASSLAARFEQFF. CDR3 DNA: TGTGCCAGCAGCTTAGCGGCCAGATTTGAGCAGTTCTTC.

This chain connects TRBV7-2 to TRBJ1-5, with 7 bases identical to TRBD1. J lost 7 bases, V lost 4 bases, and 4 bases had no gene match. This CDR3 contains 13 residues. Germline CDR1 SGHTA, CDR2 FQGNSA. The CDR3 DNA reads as TGTGCCAGCAGCTCACTCAGGGGGCAGCCCCAGCATTTT. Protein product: CASSSLRGQPQHF.

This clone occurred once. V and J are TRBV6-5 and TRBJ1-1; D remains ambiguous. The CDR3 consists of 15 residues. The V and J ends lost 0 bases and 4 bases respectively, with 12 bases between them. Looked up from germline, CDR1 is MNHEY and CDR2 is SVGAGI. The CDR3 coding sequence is TGTGCCAGCAGTTACTCGATCGGGAGGATCACTGAAGCTTTCTTT. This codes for CASSYSIGRITEAFF.

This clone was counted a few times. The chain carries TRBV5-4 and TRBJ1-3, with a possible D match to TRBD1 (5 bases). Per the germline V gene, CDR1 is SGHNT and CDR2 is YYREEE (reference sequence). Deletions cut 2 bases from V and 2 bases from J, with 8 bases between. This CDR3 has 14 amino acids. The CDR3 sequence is CASSFGGAGNTIYF. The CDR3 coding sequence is TGTGCCAGCAGCTTTGGGGGGGCTGGAAACACCATATATTTT.

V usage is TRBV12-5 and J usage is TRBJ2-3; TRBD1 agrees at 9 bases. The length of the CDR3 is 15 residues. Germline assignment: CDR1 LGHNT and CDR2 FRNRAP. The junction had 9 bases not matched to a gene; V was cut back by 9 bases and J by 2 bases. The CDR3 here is CASSWGQGSTDTQYF. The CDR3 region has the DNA TGTGCTAGCAGCTGGGGACAGGGATCCACAGATACGCAGTATTTT. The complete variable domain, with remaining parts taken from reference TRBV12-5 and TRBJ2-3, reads DARVTQTPRHKVTEMGQEVTMRCQPILGHNTVFWYRQTMMQGLELLAYFRNRAPLDDSGMPKDRFSAEMPDATLATLKIQPSEPRDSAVYFCASSWGQGSTDTQYFGPGTRLTVL.

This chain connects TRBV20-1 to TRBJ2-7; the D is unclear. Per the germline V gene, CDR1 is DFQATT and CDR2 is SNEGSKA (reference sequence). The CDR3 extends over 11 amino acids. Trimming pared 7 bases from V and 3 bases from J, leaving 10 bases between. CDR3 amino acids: CSVVVVYEQYF. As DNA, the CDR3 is TGCAGTGTGGTGGTCGTCTACGAGCAGTACTTC.

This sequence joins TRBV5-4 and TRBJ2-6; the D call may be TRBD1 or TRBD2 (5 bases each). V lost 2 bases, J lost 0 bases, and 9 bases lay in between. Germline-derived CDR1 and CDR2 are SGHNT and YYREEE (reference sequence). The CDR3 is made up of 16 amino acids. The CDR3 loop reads CASSFGGGSGANVLTF. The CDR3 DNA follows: TGTGCCAGCAGCTTCGGTGGGGGCTCTGGGGCCAACGTCCTGACTTTC.

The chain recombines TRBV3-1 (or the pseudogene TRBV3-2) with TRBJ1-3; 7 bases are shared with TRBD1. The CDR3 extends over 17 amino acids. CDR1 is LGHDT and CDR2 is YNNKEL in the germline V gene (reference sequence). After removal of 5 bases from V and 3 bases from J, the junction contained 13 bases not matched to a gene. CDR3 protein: CASSFSPPTGYGNTIYF. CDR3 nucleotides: TGTGCCAGCAGCTTCAGCCCCCCGACAGGGTATGGAAACACCATATATTTT.

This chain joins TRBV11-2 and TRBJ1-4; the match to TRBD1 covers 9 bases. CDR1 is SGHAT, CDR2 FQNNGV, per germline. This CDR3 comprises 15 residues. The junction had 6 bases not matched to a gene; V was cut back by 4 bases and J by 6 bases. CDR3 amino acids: CASSSTGGIYEKLFF. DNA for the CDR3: TGTGCCAGCAGCTCGACAGGGGGGATATATGAAAAACTGTTTTTT. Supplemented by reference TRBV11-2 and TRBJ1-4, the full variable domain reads EAGVAQSPRYKIIEKRQSVAFWCNPISGHATLYWYQQILGQGPKLLIQFQNNGVVDDSQLPKDRFSAERLKGVDSTLKIQPAKLEDSAVYLCASSSTGGIYEKLFFGSGTQLSVL.

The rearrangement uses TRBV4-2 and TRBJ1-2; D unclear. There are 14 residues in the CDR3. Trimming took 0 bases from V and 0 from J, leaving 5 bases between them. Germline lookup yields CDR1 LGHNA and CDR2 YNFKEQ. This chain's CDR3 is CASSQDRSNYGYTF. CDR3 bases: TGTGCCAGCAGCCAAGACAGATCTAACTATGGCTACACCTTC.

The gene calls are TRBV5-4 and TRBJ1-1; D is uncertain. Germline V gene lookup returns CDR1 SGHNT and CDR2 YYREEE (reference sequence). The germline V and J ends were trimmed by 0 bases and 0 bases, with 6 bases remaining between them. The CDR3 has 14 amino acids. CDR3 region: CASSLDTLNTEAFF. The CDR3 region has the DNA TGTGCCAGCAGCTTGGACACCTTGAACACTGAAGCTTTCTTT. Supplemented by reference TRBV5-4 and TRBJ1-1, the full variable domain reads ETGVTQSPTHLIKTRGQQVTLRCSSQSGHNTVSWYQQALGQGPQFIFQYYREEENGRGNFPPRFSGLQFPNYSSELNVNALELDDSALYLCASSLDTLNTEAFFGQGTRLTVV.

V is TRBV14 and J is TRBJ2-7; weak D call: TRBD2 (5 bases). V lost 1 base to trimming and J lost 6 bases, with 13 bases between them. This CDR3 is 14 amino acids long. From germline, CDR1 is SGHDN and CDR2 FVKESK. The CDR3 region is CASSQVRGSIEQYF. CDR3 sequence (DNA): TGTGCCAGCAGCCAAGTCCGAGGGTCCATCGAGCAGTACTTC.

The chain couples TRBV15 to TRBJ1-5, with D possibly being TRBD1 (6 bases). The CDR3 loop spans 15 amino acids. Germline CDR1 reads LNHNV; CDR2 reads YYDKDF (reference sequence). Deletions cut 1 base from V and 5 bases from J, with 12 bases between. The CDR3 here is CATSRGKTGDQPQHF. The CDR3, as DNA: TGTGCCACCAGCAGAGGCAAGACAGGAGATCAGCCCCAGCATTTT.

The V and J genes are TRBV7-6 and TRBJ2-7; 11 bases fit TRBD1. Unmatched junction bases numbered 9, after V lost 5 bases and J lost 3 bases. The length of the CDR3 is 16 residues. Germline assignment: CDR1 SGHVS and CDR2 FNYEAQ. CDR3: CASSPRGDRGDYEQYF. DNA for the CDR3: TGTGCCAGCAGCCCACGAGGGGACAGGGGGGACTACGAGCAGTACTTC.

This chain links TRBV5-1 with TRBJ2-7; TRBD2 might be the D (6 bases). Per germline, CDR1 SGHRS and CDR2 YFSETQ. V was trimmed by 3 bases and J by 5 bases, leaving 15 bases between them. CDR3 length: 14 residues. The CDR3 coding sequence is TGCGCCAGCAGCTCGCCTGAAGGAGGGAACGAGCAGTACTTC. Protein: CASSSPEGGNEQYF. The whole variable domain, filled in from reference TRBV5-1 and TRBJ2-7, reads KAGVTQTPRYLIKTRGQQVTLSCSPISGHRSVSWYQQTPGQGLQFLFEYFSETQRNKGNFPGRFSGRQFSNSRSEMNVSTLELGDSALYLCASSSPEGGNEQYFGPGTRLTVT.

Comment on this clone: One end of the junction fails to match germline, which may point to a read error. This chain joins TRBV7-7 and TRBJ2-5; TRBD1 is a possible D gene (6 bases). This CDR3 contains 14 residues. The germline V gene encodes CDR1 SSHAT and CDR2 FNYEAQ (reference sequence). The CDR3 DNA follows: TGTGCTAGCAGCTTAGATCCAGGGGAAGAGACCCAGTACTTC. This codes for CASSLDPGEETQYF.

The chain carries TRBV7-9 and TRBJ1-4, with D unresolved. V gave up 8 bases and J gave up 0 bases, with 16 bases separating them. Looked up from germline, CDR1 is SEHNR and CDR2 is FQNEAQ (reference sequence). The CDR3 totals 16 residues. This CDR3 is CASASGHAATNEKLFF. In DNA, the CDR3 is TGTGCCAGCGCATCGGGTCACGCTGCAACTAATGAAAAACTGTTTTTT.

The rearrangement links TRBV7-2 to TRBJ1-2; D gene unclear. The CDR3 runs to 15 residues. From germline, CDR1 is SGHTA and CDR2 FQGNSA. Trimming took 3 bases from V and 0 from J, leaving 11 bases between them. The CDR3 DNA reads TGTGCCAGCAGCTTTGATGCAGGTTCTAACTATGGCTACACCTTC. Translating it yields CASSFDAGSNYGYTF. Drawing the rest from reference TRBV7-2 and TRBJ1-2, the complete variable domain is GAGVSQSPSNKVTEKGKDVELRCDPISGHTALYWYRQSLGQGLEFLIYFQGNSAPDKSGLPSDRFSAERTGGSVSTLTIQRTQQEDSAVYLCASSFDAGSNYGYTFGSGTRLTVV.

The CDR3 DNA sequence: TGTGCCAGCAGCTGGGGCGGGGGCTCTGGAAACACCATATATTTT. Its translation is CASSWGGGSGNTIYF. This chain links TRBV5-5 with TRBJ1-3; D is perhaps TRBD1 (5 bases). Between the trimmed V and J ends, which lost 3 bases and 0 bases, there was a span of 10 bases. Germline V gives CDR1 SGHKS, CDR2 YYEKEE (reference sequence). CDR3 length: 15 amino acids.

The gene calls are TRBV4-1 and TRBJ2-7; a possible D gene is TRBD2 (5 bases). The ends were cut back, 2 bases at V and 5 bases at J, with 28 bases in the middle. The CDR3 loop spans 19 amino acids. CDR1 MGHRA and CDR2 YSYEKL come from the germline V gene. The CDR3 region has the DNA TGCGCCAGCAGCCAACCCGTTCGCGGCCTACGTCGGGGAGTGGACGAGCAGTACTTC. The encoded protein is CASSQPVRGLRRGVDEQYF.

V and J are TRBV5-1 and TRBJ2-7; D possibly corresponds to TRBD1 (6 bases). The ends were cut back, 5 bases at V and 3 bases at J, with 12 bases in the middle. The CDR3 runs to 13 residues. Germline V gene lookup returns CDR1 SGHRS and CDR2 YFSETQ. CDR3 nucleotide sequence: TGCGCCAGCAGGGGGGCAATCGTCTACGAGCAGTACTTC. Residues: CASRGAIVYEQYF.

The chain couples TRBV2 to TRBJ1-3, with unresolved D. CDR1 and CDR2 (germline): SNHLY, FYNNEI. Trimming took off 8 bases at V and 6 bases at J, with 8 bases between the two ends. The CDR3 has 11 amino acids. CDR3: CASQSENTIYF. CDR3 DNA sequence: TGTGCCAGCCAATCCGAAAACACCATATATTTT.

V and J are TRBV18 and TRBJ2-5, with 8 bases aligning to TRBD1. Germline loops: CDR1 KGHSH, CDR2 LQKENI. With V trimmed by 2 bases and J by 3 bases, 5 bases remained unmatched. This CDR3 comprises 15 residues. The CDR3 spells CASSPETGAKETQYF. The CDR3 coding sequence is TGTGCCAGCTCACCAGAGACAGGGGCGAAAGAGACCCAGTACTTC.

CDR3 DNA: TGTGCCAGCAGCTTGAGACACAATAATTCACCCCTCCACTTT. Protein: CASSLRHNNSPLHF. The V call is TRBV5-8, the J call TRBJ1-6, with D uncertain. The CDR3 is 14 amino acids. V was cut by 1 base and J by 5 bases, with 7 bases left in between. Germline V lookup: CDR1 SGHTS, CDR2 YDEGEE.

Here the CDR3 reads CASSLGSPGTNEKLFF. The CDR3, as DNA: TGTGCCAGCAGCTTAGGAAGTCCTGGTACTAATGAAAAACTGTTTTTT. The V and J genes are TRBV7-2 and TRBJ1-4; D unresolved. Germline values: CDR1 SGHTA, CDR2 FQGNSA. Trimming took off 1 base at V and 2 bases at J, with 11 bases between the two ends. The CDR3 has 16 amino acids.

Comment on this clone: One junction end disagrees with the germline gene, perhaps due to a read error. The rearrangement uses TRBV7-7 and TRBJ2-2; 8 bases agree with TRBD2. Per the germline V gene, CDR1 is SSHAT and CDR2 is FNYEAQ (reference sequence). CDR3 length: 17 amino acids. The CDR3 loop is CASTSLGGGLNTGELFF. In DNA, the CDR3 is TGTGCTAGCACCTCACTCGGGGGGGGGCTAAACACCGGGGAGCTGTTTTTT.

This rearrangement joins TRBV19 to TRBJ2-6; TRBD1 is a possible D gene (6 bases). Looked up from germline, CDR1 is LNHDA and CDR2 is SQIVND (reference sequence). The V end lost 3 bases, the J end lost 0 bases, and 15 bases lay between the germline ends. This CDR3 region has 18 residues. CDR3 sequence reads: CASSMDSLAVSGANVLTF. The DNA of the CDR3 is TGTGCCAGTAGTATGGACAGCCTGGCCGTCTCTGGGGCCAACGTCCTGACTTTC.

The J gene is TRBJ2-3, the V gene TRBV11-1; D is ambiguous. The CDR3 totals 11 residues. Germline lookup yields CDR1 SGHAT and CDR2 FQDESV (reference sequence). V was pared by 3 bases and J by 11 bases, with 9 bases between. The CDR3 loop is CASSLALVQYF. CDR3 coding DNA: TGTGCCAGCAGCTTGGCGCTGGTGCAGTATTTT. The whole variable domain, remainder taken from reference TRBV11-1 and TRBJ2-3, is EAEVAQSPRYKITEKSQAVAFWCDPISGHATLYWYRQILGQGPELLVQFQDESVVDDSQLPKDRFSAERLKGVDSTLKIQPAELGDSAMYLCASSLALVQYFGPGTRLTVL.

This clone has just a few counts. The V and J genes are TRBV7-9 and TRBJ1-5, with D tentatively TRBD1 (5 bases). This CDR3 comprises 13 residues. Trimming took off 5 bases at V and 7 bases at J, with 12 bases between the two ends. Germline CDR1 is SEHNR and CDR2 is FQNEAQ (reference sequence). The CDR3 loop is CASSLDSGQPQHF. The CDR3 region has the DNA TGTGCCAGCAGCCTTGACAGTGGACAGCCCCAGCATTTT.